The T cell receptor beta chain described here comes from a study of naive and memory T cell subsets. Notes on the study in general: TCR transcript changes with activation or differentiation may affect this RNA method.

Notes on this clonotype: Antigen unknown.

Documented treatment: skin biopsy from PPD injection site in Mantoux-positive individual. An oligonucleotide containing a UMI was ligated to the 3' end of TCR cDNA. Biopsied sites were PPD injections in people with a positive Mantoux test. The SP2 primer and nested alpha and beta constant region primers amplified ligated cDNA in four rounds. Using its own MiXCR run on the UMI-ligation and nested PCR reads, TCRdb lists one record per CDR3 protein. The table records approximately 37,000 distinct CDR3 sequences, approximately 10% of them present only once. Between the trimmed V and J ends, which lost 2 bases and 7 bases, there was a span of 9 bases. The CDR3 spans 13 residues. Germline V lookup: CDR1 MNHEY, CDR2 SVGEGT.

V gene TRBV6-2 or TRBV6-3 combines with J gene TRBJ2-1; D remains ambiguous. The clonotype was recovered from an adult in good health. This sample comprised skin, obtained from a tuberculin skin test site. The CDR3 DNA is TGTGCCAGCAGTTACCTCCATTTTAATGAGCAGTTCTTC. Translated: CASSYLHFNEQFF.